The 6 T cell receptor beta chains below all came from one sample that was sequenced in a study of blood T cell repertoires in COVID-19 (TCRdb year 2020). The library came from the immunoSEQ multiplex PCR assay. As stored in TCRdb, this immuneACCESS dataset retains in-frame rearrangements with V and J assigned. A fraction of the clones does not appear; measured against another copy, unresolved V genes explain less than half of the discrepancy, and the remainder lacks a known reason. This sample has 210,000 or so clones in its table, and 86% of those were observed once. 2.2% of the sample rests with the top ten. Source material: peripheral blood. These receptors were obtained from a woman in her forties or fifties with acute or convalescent COVID-19.

This clone was recorded at least ten times. Written as DNA, the CDR3 is TGTGCCAGCAGACCCTCAACAGGGGGCGGTGAGCAGTACTTC. It specifies CASRPSTGGGEQYF. The rearrangement uses TRBV2 and TRBJ2-7; 9 nucleotides line up with TRBD1. Per germline, CDR1 SNHLY and CDR2 FYNNEI. J gave up 7 bases and V 6 bases, and 10 bases lay outside the gene matches. The CDR3 length is 14 residues.

The V gene is TRBV13, the J gene TRBJ1-2, with 8 positions matching TRBD1. CDR3 length: 16 residues. Germline CDR1 PRHDT, CDR2 FYEKMQ (reference sequence). V lost 5 bases and J lost 1; bases outside the gene matches: 9. In nucleotides, the CDR3 is TGTGCCAGCAGCCGGAGGGGACAGGCAAGTAACTATGGCTACACCTTC. It codes for CASSRRGQASNYGYTF.

This clone was seen a few times. The chain links TRBV7-9 to TRBJ1-1; a possible D gene is TRBD1 (5 bases). CDR3 length: 13 residues. Germline V gene sequence: CDR1 SEHNR, CDR2 FQNEAQ (reference sequence). V was trimmed by 5 bases and J by 6 bases, leaving 13 bases between them. CDR3 in DNA: TGTGCCAGCAGCCAGGCAGGGTCGGCTGAAGCTTTCTTT. This codes for CASSQAGSAEAFF.

The rearrangement uses TRBV4-3 and TRBJ1-1; 9 nucleotides agree with TRBD1. The trim removed 4 bases at V and 3 bases at J, leaving 9 bases unmatched. CDR1 LGHNA and CDR2 YSLEER come from the germline V gene. CDR3 length: 16 amino acids. The CDR3 is CASSRNTGGLDTEAFF. The CDR3 DNA reads as TGCGCCAGCAGCCGCAATACAGGGGGCTTGGACACTGAAGCTTTCTTT.

This clone has more than one count but fewer than ten. V gene TRBV29-1 combines with J gene TRBJ1-5; no firm D call. V gave up 4 bases and J gave up 7 bases, with 17 bases separating them. Germline CDR1 is SQVTM and CDR2 is ANQGSEA. The CDR3 has 14 residues. The CDR3 loop is CSVVPEGLGQPQHF. DNA of the CDR3: TGCAGCGTTGTCCCGGAGGGTCTAGGACAGCCCCAGCATTTT.

The V and J genes are TRBV23-1 and TRBJ2-7, with 10 bases that match TRBD1. TRBV23-1 qualifies as an ORF whose function is uncertain. V lost 6 bases, J lost 5 bases, and 10 bases stayed unmatched. This CDR3 region has 15 residues. CDR3 loop: CASRPVRGTGDEQYF. The CDR3 DNA reads TGCGCCAGCAGGCCTGTTCGTGGGACAGGGGACGAGCAGTACTTC.